Reported below is one T cell receptor beta chain. TCRdb reprocessed the 5' RACE reads, keeping one entry per CDR3 protein, no DNA. The repertoire table contains about 300,000 distinct CDR3 sequences. The CDR3 totals 13 residues. Germline CDR1 SGHRS, CDR2 YFSETQ. This record belongs to a study of monozygotic twins with inflammatory bowel disease. Sequencing was carried out using blood. The chain links TRBV5-1 to TRBJ2-7. The TCR comes from a human donor with ulcerative colitis or Crohn's disease, or a healthy co-twin of an affected twin (not recorded which). This CDR3 is CASSLDGFYEQYF.